The 10 T cell receptor beta chains reported below all come from one sample, sequenced in a study of blood T cells in healthy people across ages. Primed by a sample-barcoded 5' primer and a J-beta primer mix, a second PCR proceeded for about 7 to 11 cycles. Via MiXCR, TCRdb re-called the 5' RACE reads, giving one row per CDR3 protein. The sample lists a few hundred thousand distinct CDR3 sequences, about 26% occurring once. The sample was also linked to a second study, of T cells of mothers and their children.

Sequenced material: blood. The receptors come from a boy aged 2 to 9 in good health.

This chain uses TRBV20-1 with TRBJ2-5; 8 bases are a match to TRBD2. The CDR3 is made up of 14 amino acids. CDR1 DFQATT and CDR2 SNEGSKA come from the germline V gene (reference sequence). J lost 5 bases, V lost 2 bases, and 7 bases had no gene match. CDR3: CSARLAGRRETQYF. The CDR3 coding sequence is TGCAGTGCTAGATTAGCGGGGCGCAGGGAGACCCAGTACTTC.

This chain connects TRBV3-1 to TRBJ2-7; 7 bases match TRBD1. This CDR3 spans 16 amino acids. Trimming at V came to 1 base and at J to 7 bases, leaving 13 bases not matched to a gene. Germline V CDR1 and CDR2: LGHDT, YNNKEL (reference sequence). CDR3 sequence reads: CASSQGGGGMFLEQYF. The CDR3 nucleotides are TGTGCCAGCAGCCAAGGAGGGGGCGGAATGTTTTTGGAGCAGTACTTC.

This clonotype occurred once. The gene calls are TRBV12-3 or TRBV12-4 and TRBJ1-4, with D tentatively TRBD1 (5 bases). Trimming stripped 6 bases from V and 5 bases from J, with 13 bases between. This CDR3 is built from 14 residues. The CDR3 nucleotides read TGTGCCAGCAGCTCCGGGGCGGAAAATGAAAAACTGTTTTTT. This encodes CASSSGAENEKLFF.

The table lists this clonotype with a few counts. V and J are TRBV7-2 and TRBJ2-5; 10 nucleotides agree with TRBD1. There are 15 residues in the CDR3. From germline, CDR1 is SGHTA and CDR2 FQGNSA. V dropped 5 bases and J dropped 11; count of bases not matched to a gene: 14. The DNA of the CDR3 is TGTGCCAGCAGCCACGTCCGGGACAGGGGTCAGGAGCAGTACTTC. Translating it yields CASSHVRDRGQEQYF.

V is TRBV7-2 and J is TRBJ2-3, with TRBD2 identical over 11 bases. Germline V gene lookup returns CDR1 SGHTA and CDR2 FQGNSA. V dropped 3 bases and J dropped 3; count of bases not matched to a gene: 5. CDR3 length: 16 residues. The CDR3 sequence is CASSFSVAGGTDTQYF. CDR3 bases: TGTGCCAGCAGCTTCAGTGTAGCGGGGGGGACAGATACGCAGTATTTT.

The chain links TRBV20-1 to TRBJ2-2; D unclear. The length of the CDR3 is 14 residues. V lost 3 bases, J lost 1 base, and 9 bases lay in between. The V gene's germline CDR1 is DFQATT and CDR2 SNEGSKA (reference sequence). The CDR3, as DNA: TGCAGTGCTAGCACCAGCAGGAACACCGGGGAGCTGTTTTTT. The encoded protein is CSASTSRNTGELFF.

This clonotype occurred once. The chain employs TRBV5-1 and TRBJ1-5, with D unresolved. This CDR3 has 13 amino acids. From germline, CDR1 is SGHRS and CDR2 YFSETQ. V dropped 1 base and J dropped 1 base, with 3 bases sitting between them. For the CDR3, the DNA is TGCGCCAGCAGCTTGCAGAGCAATCAGCCCCAGCATTTT. It codes for CASSLQSNQPQHF.

There are a few counts of this clonotype. This chain links TRBV2 with TRBJ2-5; D call uncertain. The V gene lost 7 bases and the J gene lost 0 bases, with 12 bases spanning the gap. This CDR3 region has 14 residues. Germline CDR1 reads SNHLY; CDR2 reads FYNNEI. Written as DNA, the CDR3 is TGTGCCAGCAATCTCCGGCGGTACCAAGAGACCCAGTACTTC. Its protein product is CASNLRRYQETQYF.

This clonotype was observed once. This chain joins TRBV2 and TRBJ2-5; no clear D. Per germline, CDR1 SNHLY and CDR2 FYNNEI. With 4 bases removed from V and 2 bases from J, the gap between germline ends came to 14 bases. The CDR3 runs 15 residues. CDR3 residues: CASSVSQIFQETQYF. CDR3 nucleotide sequence: TGTGCCAGCAGTGTTTCTCAGATTTTTCAAGAGACCCAGTACTTC.

This rearrangement joins TRBV12-3 or TRBV12-4 to TRBJ2-4; a weak D match, TRBD2 (6 bases). Trimming pared 3 bases from V and 0 bases from J, leaving 9 bases between. The CDR3 covers 15 residues. This CDR3 is CASSLGAGAKNIQYF. In DNA form, the CDR3 reads TGTGCCAGCAGTTTGGGAGCGGGAGCCAAAAACATTCAGTACTTC.